This is a list of T cell receptor beta chains from one sample in a study of blood T cell repertoires in COVID-19. The repertoire was sequenced with immunoSEQ multiplex PCR; TCRdb's copy has only in-frame clones and lacks some. The sample includes fewer than 350,000 clones, approximately 85% of them seen just once. The sequenced sample consisted of PBMCs or T cells enriched from blood (not recorded which). Every receptor here comes from a man aged 30 to 39 who had recovered from COVID-19. Each CDR3 is given with its conserved first and last residue. Fields, in order: J gene, V gene, clone size, D gene, CDR3 DNA, CDR3 protein. D genes are given only for firm matches. Rows give clone size only sometimes, using once, few, many, or a class for an expanded clone.

j_gene: TRBJ1-3; v_gene: TRBV15; abundance: .; d_gene: TRBD1; CDR3nt: TGTGCCACCAGCATCCCGGGACAGGGGATGGGTGGAAACACCATATATTTT; CDR3aa: CATSIPGQGMGGNTIYF
j_gene: TRBJ1-1; v_gene: TRBV4-1; abundance: .; d_gene: TRBD1; CDR3nt: TGCGCCAGCAGCCAAGTCTCGACAGGGAGCTTCACTGAAGCTTTCTTT; CDR3aa: CASSQVSTGSFTEAFF
j_gene: TRBJ1-1; v_gene: TRBV6-1; abundance: .; d_gene: .; CDR3nt: TGTGCCAGCAGTGAAGAAACAGGGAGCGGCGGCACTGAAGCTTTCTTT; CDR3aa: CASSEETGSGGTEAFF
j_gene: TRBJ1-5; v_gene: TRBV11-2; abundance: .; d_gene: .; CDR3nt: TGTGCCAGCAGCTTAGGTCTTGAGAGATCAAGCAATCAGCCCCAGCATTTT; CDR3aa: CASSLGLERSSNQPQHF
j_gene: TRBJ1-1; v_gene: TRBV5-1; abundance: .; d_gene: .; CDR3nt: TGCGCCAGCAGCGGGAGCAACCGGGACACTGAAGCTTTCTTT; CDR3aa: CASSGSNRDTEAFF
j_gene: TRBJ1-2; v_gene: TRBV5-1; abundance: .; d_gene: .; CDR3nt: TGCGCCAGCAGCTTGGTGGGCAGGGAAGGTGGCTACACCTTC; CDR3aa: CASSLVGREGGYTF
j_gene: TRBJ1-2; v_gene: TRBV6-6; abundance: .; d_gene: TRBD1; CDR3nt: TGTGCCAGCAGGACAGGGGCGGACCCCTATGGCTACACCTTC; CDR3aa: CASRTGADPYGYTF
j_gene: TRBJ2-1; v_gene: TRBV9; abundance: .; d_gene: .; CDR3nt: TGTGCCAGCAGCGAGGAGCCGGGGGTCTACAATGAGCAGTTCTTC; CDR3aa: CASSEEPGVYNEQFF
j_gene: TRBJ1-1; v_gene: TRBV11-2; abundance: .; d_gene: .; CDR3nt: TGTGCCAGCAGCTCACGACAGGAGATGGGCACTGAAGCTTTCTTT; CDR3aa: CASSSRQEMGTEAFF
j_gene: TRBJ1-1; v_gene: TRBV5-6; abundance: once; d_gene: .; CDR3nt: TGTGCCAGCAGCTCTGGGGGGGCCACTGAAGCTTTCTTT; CDR3aa: CASSSGGATEAFF
j_gene: TRBJ1-4; v_gene: TRBV2; abundance: .; d_gene: TRBD1; CDR3nt: TGTGCCAGCCATTTGGACGTGGGACAGGGGCCAGAAAAACTGTTTTTT; CDR3aa: CASHLDVGQGPEKLFF
j_gene: TRBJ2-7; v_gene: TRBV4-1; abundance: .; d_gene: .; CDR3nt: TGCGCCAGCAGCCTGGGACTTTCCTACGAGCAGTACTTC; CDR3aa: CASSLGLSYEQYF
j_gene: TRBJ1-1; v_gene: TRBV6-1; abundance: .; d_gene: .; CDR3nt: TGTGCCAGCAGTGAATGGGGGACACTGGCGCTTGAAGCTTTCTTT; CDR3aa: CASSEWGTLALEAFF
j_gene: TRBJ1-1; v_gene: TRBV18; abundance: .; d_gene: TRBD1; CDR3nt: TGTGCCAGCTCATCAACGACAGGGCGAGAAAATGAAGCTTTCTTT; CDR3aa: CASSSTTGRENEAFF
j_gene: TRBJ1-2; v_gene: TRBV2; abundance: .; d_gene: TRBD1; CDR3nt: TGTGCCAGCAGTGAAATCAGTCAGGGGGCGAACACCTTC; CDR3aa: CASSEISQGANTF
j_gene: TRBJ1-5; v_gene: TRBV4-2; abundance: once; d_gene: TRBD1; CDR3nt: TGTGCCAGCAGCCTGTGGACAGGGGAGGGCAATCAGCCCCAGCATTTT; CDR3aa: CASSLWTGEGNQPQHF
j_gene: TRBJ1-1; v_gene: TRBV10-3; abundance: .; d_gene: .; CDR3nt: TGTGCCATCAGTGCGGGGACTGAAGCTTTCTTT; CDR3aa: CAISAGTEAFF
j_gene: TRBJ2-7; v_gene: TRBV6-1; abundance: once; d_gene: .; CDR3nt: TGTGCCAGCAGTGTCGTTAGGGGGAGCTTCTCCACCTACGAGCAGTACTTC; CDR3aa: CASSVVRGSFSTYEQYF
j_gene: TRBJ1-2; v_gene: TRBV4-3; abundance: .; d_gene: .; CDR3nt: TGCGCCAGCAGCCAAGACAGGGCTAACTATGGCTACACCTTC; CDR3aa: CASSQDRANYGYTF
j_gene: TRBJ2-3; v_gene: TRBV12-3/TRBV12-4; abundance: .; d_gene: .; CDR3nt: TGTGCCAGCAGCCTTCAGGGCACAGATACGCAGTATTTT; CDR3aa: CASSLQGTDTQYF
j_gene: TRBJ1-4; v_gene: TRBV30; abundance: .; d_gene: .; CDR3nt: TGTGCCTGGAGCGGGTTGAGTGAAAAACTGTTTTTT; CDR3aa: CAWSGLSEKLFF
j_gene: TRBJ1-5; v_gene: TRBV19; abundance: .; d_gene: .; CDR3nt: TGTGCCAGTAGTAGGCTGGCCGGCAATCAGCCCCAGCATTTT; CDR3aa: CASSRLAGNQPQHF
j_gene: TRBJ1-4; v_gene: TRBV24-1; abundance: .; d_gene: .; CDR3nt: TGTGCCACCTCGGGGGGGGTGGCTAATGAAAAACTGTTTTTT; CDR3aa: CATSGGVANEKLFF
j_gene: TRBJ1-1; v_gene: TRBV5-8; abundance: .; d_gene: TRBD1; CDR3nt: TGTGCCAGCAGCTTGTGGGGGACAGGGGGCATTGAAGCTTTCTTT; CDR3aa: CASSLWGTGGIEAFF
j_gene: TRBJ1-5; v_gene: TRBV27; abundance: few; d_gene: .; CDR3nt: TGTGCCAGCAGCCCCACTCGGGGAGAGGAACAGCCCCAGCATTTT; CDR3aa: CASSPTRGEEQPQHF
j_gene: TRBJ2-5; v_gene: TRBV7-7; abundance: .; d_gene: .; CDR3nt: TGTGCTAGCAGTCGATCATTGCCAGGGGGAGGCGAGACCCAGTACTTC; CDR3aa: CASSRSLPGGGETQYF
j_gene: TRBJ1-2; v_gene: TRBV11-1; abundance: once; d_gene: .; CDR3nt: TGTGCCAGCAGCTTAGCTCGCGGGGGGATGGCGTATGGCTACACCTTC; CDR3aa: CASSLARGGMAYGYTF
j_gene: TRBJ2-5; v_gene: TRBV3-1/TRBV3-2; abundance: .; d_gene: .; CDR3nt: TGTGCCAGCAGCTTTAAAGCGCGGGCCCAGTACTTC; CDR3aa: CASSFKARAQYF
j_gene: TRBJ2-2; v_gene: TRBV4-1; abundance: .; d_gene: TRBD2; CDR3nt: TGCGCCAGCAGCTCCGCGGGGGGGACCACCGGGGAGCTGTTTTTT; CDR3aa: CASSSAGGTTGELFF
j_gene: TRBJ1-1; v_gene: TRBV6-5; abundance: .; d_gene: .; CDR3nt: TGTGCCAGCAGTTACTATTCAGAGGGCACTGAAGCTTTCTTT; CDR3aa: CASSYYSEGTEAFF
j_gene: TRBJ1-1; v_gene: TRBV10-3; abundance: .; d_gene: .; CDR3nt: TGTGCCACCGGGGGGACGGAAAACACTGAAGCTTTCTTT; CDR3aa: CATGGTENTEAFF
j_gene: TRBJ2-3; v_gene: TRBV6-1; abundance: .; d_gene: .; CDR3nt: TGTGCCAGCAGTGATCCCCCAATCACAGATACGCAGTATTTT; CDR3aa: CASSDPPITDTQYF
j_gene: TRBJ2-1; v_gene: TRBV7-2; abundance: .; d_gene: .; CDR3nt: TGTGCCAGCAGCTCCTCCAGCGAATCCTACAATGAGCAGTTCTTC; CDR3aa: CASSSSSESYNEQFF
j_gene: TRBJ2-3; v_gene: TRBV29-1; abundance: .; d_gene: TRBD2; CDR3nt: TGCAGCGGGCAGGAACTAGCGGGGTACACAGATACGCAGTATTTT; CDR3aa: CSGQELAGYTDTQYF
j_gene: TRBJ1-1; v_gene: TRBV7-3; abundance: once; d_gene: TRBD1; CDR3nt: TGTGCCAGCAGCTTAATAGGGGGCAGGAACACTGAAGCTTTCTTT; CDR3aa: CASSLIGGRNTEAFF
j_gene: TRBJ1-2; v_gene: TRBV14; abundance: .; d_gene: .; CDR3nt: TGTGCCAGCAGCCAAGATCGGACTTATGGCTACACCTTC; CDR3aa: CASSQDRTYGYTF
j_gene: TRBJ1-1; v_gene: TRBV6-4; abundance: .; d_gene: .; CDR3nt: TGTGCCAGCAGTTTTCAGGAGAACACTGAAGCTTTCTTT; CDR3aa: CASSFQENTEAFF